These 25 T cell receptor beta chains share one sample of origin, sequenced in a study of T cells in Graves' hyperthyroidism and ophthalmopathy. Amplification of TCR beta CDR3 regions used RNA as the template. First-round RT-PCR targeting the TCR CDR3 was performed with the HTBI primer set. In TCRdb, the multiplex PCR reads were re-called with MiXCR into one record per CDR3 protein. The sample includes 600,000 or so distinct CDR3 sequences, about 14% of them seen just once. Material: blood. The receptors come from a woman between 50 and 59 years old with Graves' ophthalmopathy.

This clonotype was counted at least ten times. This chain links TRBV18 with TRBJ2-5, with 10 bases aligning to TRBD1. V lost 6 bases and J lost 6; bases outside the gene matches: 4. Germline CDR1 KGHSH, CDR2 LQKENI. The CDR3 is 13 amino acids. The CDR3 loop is CASSGQGLQTQYF. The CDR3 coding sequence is TGTGCCAGCTCGGGACAGGGGTTGCAGACCCAGTACTTC. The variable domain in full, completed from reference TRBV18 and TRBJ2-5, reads NAGVMQNPRHLVRRRGQEARLRCSPMKGHSHVYWYRQLPEEGLKFMVYLQKENIIDESGMPKERFSAEFPKEGPSILRIQQVVRGDSAAYFCASSGQGLQTQYFGPGTRLLVL.

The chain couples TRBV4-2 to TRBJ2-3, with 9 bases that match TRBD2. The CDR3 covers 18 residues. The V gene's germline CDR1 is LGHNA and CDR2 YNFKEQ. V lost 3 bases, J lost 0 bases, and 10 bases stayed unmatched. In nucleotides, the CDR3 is TGTGCCAGCAGCCAGGGCCGGACTAGCGACCCCAGCACAGATACGCAGTATTTT. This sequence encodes CASSQGRTSDPSTDTQYF.

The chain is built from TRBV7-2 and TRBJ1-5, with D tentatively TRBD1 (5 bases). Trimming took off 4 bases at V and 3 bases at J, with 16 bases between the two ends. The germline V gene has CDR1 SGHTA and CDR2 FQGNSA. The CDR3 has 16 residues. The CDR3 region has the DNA TGTGCCAGCAGCTACGCGGGACGGAGCGTCAATCAGCCCCAGCATTTT. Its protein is CASSYAGRSVNQPQHF.

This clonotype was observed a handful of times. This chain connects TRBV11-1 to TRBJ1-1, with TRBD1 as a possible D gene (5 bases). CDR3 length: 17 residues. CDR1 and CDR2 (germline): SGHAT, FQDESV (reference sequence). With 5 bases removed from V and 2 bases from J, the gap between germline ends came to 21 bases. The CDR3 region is CASSLTRYGQINTEAFF. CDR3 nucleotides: TGTGCCAGCAGCCTAACTAGGTATGGACAAATAAACACTGAAGCTTTCTTT.

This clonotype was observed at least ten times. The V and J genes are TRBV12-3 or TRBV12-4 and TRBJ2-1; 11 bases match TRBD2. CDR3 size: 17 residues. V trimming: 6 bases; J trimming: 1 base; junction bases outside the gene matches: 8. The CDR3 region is CASREHSGRASYNEQFF. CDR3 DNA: TGTGCCAGCAGAGAACATAGCGGGAGGGCATCCTACAATGAGCAGTTCTTC.

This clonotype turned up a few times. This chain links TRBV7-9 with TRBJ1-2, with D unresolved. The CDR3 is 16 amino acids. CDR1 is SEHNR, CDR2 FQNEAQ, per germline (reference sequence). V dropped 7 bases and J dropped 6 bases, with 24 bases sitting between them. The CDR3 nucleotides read TGTGCCAGCACCGCCGAGATAAGGCCAGCGGGAGATGGCTACACCTTC. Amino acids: CASTAEIRPAGDGYTF.

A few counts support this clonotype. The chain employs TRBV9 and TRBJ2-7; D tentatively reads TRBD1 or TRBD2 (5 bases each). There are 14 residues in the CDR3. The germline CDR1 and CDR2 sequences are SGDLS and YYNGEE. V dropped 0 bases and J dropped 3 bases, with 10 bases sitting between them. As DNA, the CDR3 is TGTGCCAGCAGCGTAGCGGGGACCAACTACGAGCAGTACTTC. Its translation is CASSVAGTNYEQYF.

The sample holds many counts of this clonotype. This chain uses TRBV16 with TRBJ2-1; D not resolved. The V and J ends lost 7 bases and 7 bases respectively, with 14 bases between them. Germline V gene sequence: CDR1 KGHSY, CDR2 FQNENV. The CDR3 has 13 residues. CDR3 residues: CASTPLRSNEQFF. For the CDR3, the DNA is TGTGCCAGCACCCCTTTAAGATCAAATGAGCAGTTCTTC.

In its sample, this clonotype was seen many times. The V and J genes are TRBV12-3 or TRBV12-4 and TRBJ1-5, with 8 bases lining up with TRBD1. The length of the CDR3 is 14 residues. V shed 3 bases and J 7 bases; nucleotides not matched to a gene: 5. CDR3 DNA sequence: TGTGCCAGCAGTTTTCAGGGGGCTAAACAGCCCCAGCATTTT. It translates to CASSFQGAKQPQHF.

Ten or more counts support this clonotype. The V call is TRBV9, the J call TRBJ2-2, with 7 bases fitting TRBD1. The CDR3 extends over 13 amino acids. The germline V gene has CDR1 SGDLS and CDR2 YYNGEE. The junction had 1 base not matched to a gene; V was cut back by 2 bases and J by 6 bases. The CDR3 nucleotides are TGTGCCAGCAGCGTCCAGGGGGCCGGGGAGCTGTTTTTT. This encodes CASSVQGAGELFF.

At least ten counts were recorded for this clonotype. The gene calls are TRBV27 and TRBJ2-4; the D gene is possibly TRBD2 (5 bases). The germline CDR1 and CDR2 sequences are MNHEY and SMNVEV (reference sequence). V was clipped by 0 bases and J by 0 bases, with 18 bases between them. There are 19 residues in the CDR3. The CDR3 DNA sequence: TGTGCCAGCAGTTTATCGGGCAGCACCAGACTATTAGCCAAAAACATTCAGTACTTC. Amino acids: CASSLSGSTRLLAKNIQYF.

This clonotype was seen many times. The CDR3 bases are TGTGCCAGCAGCTTGGGCGCAGGGAAATCCTACGAGCAGTACTTC. It yields the protein CASSLGAGKSYEQYF. The J gene is TRBJ2-7, the V gene TRBV5-4; perhaps TRBD1 as D (5 bases). The CDR3 is 15 residues long. V lost 0 bases, J lost 1 base, and 11 bases lay in between. Germline values: CDR1 SGHNT, CDR2 YYREEE (reference sequence).

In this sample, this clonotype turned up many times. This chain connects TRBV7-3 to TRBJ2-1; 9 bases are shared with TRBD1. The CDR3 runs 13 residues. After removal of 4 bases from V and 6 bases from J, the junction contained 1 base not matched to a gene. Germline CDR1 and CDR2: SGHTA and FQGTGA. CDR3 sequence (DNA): TGTGCCAGCAGCTCGGGACAGGGCAATGAGCAGTTCTTC. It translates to CASSSGQGNEQFF. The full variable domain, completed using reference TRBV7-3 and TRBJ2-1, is GAGVSQTPSNKVTEKGKYVELRCDPISGHTALYWYRQSLGQGPEFLIYFQGTGAADDSGLPNDRFFAVRPEGSVSTLKIQRTERGDSAVYLCASSSGQGNEQFFGPGTRLTVL.

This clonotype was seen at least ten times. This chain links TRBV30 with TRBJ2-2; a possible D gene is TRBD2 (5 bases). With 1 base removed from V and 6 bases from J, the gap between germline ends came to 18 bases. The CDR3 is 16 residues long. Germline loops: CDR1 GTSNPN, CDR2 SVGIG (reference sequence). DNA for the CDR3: TGTGCCTGGAGTGCCTCGGGGTTAATATCCGCCGGGGAGCTGTTTTTT. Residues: CAWSASGLISAGELFF. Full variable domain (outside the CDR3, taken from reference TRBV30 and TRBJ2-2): SQTIHQWPATLVQPVGSPLSLECTVEGTSNPNLYWYRQAAGRGLQLLFYSVGIGQISSEVPQNLSASRPQDRQFILSSKKLLLSDSGFYLCAWSASGLISAGELFFGEGSRLTVL.

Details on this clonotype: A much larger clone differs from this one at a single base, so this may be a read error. This CDR3 reads CGARGSVYEQYF. The CDR3 region has the DNA TGCGGTGCTAGAGGGAGCGTGTACGAGCAGTACTTC. This chain joins TRBV20-1 and TRBJ2-7; a weak D match, TRBD2 (5 bases). The CDR3 runs to 12 residues. Germline V gene lookup returns CDR1 DFQATT and CDR2 SNEGSKA (reference sequence).

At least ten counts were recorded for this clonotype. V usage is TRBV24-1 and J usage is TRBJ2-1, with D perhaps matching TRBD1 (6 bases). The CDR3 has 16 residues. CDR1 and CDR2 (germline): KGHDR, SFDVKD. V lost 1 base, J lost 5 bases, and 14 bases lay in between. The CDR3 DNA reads TGTGCCACCAGTGATTTTACCGGGACAAAGCACAATGAGCAGTTCTTC. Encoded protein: CATSDFTGTKHNEQFF.

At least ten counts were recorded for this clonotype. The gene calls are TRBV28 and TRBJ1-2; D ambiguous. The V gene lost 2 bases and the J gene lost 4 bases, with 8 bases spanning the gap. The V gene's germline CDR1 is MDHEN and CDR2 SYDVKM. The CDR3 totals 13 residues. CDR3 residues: CASSLLPVYGYTF. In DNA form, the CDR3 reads TGTGCCAGCAGTTTACTTCCAGTCTATGGCTACACCTTC.

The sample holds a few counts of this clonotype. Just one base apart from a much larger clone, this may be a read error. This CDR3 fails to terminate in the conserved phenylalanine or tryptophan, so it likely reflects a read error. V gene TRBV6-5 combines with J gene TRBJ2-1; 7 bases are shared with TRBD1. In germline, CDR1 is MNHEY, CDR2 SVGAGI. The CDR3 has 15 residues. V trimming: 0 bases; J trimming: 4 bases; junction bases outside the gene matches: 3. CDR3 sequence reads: CASSYSQGMYNEQFS. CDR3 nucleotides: TGTGCCAGCAGTTACTCACAGGGGATGTACAATGAGCAGTTCTCC.

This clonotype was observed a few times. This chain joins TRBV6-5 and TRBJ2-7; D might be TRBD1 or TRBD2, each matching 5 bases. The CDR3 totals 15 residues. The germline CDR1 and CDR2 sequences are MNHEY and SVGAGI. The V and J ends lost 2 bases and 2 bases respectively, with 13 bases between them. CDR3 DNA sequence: TGTGCCAGCAGTTACACCGAGGGACGGACCTACGAGCAGTACTTC. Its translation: CASSYTEGRTYEQYF.

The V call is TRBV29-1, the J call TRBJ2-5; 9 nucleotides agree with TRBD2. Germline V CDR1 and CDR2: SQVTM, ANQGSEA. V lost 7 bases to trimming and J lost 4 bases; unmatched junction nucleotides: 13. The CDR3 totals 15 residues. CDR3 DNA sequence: TGCAGCGGTACTTCTAGCGGGGTACCAGGAGAGACCCAGTACTTC. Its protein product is CSGTSSGVPGETQYF.

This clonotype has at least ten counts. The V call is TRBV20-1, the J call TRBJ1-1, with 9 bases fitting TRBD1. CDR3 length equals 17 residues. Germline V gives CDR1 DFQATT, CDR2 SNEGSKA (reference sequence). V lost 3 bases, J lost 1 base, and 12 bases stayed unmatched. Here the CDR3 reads CSASDPRTGAGNTEAFF. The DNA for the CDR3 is TGCAGTGCTAGCGACCCGAGGACAGGGGCGGGGAACACTGAAGCTTTCTTT.

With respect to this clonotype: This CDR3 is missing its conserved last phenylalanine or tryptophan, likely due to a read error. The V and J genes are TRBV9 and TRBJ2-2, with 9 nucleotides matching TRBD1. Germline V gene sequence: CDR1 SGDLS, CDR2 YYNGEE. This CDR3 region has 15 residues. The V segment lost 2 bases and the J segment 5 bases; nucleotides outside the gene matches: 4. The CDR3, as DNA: TGTGCCAGCAGCGTGGGACAGGGTAATACCGGGGAGCTGTTTTCT. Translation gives CASSVGQGNTGELFS.

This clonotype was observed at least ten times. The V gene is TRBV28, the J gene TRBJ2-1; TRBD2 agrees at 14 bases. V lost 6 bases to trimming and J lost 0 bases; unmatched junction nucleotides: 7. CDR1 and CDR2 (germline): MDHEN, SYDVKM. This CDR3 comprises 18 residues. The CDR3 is CASRAGTSGSISYNEQFF. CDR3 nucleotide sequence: TGTGCCAGCAGGGCCGGGACTAGCGGGAGCATCTCCTACAATGAGCAGTTCTTC.

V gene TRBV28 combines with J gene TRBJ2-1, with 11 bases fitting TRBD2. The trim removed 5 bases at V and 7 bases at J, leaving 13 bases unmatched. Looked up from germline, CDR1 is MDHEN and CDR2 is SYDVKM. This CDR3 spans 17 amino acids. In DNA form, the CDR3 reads TGTGCCAGCAGTCCCGTAGCGGGAGGGACCCTTCTGAATGAGCAGTTCTTC. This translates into CASSPVAGGTLLNEQFF.

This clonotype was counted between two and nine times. CDR3 sequence: CASTDRDRASYEQYF. The CDR3 DNA follows: TGTGCCAGCACTGACAGGGACAGGGCCTCCTACGAGCAGTACTTC. The chain has TRBV2 and TRBJ2-7, with 9 nucleotides matching TRBD1. V shed 7 bases, J shed 0 bases, and the junction held 7 bases outside the gene matches. The CDR3 is 15 residues long. Germline values: CDR1 SNHLY, CDR2 FYNNEI.